These 28 T cell receptor beta chains share one sample of origin, sequenced in a study of blood T cells in healthy people across ages. A sample-barcoded 5' primer and a J-beta primer mix were used in a second PCR of about 7 to 12 cycles. MiXCR, run by TCRdb on the 5' RACE reads, gives a single entry per CDR3 protein. The profile shows about 1.7 million distinct CDR3 sequences, about 30% of them singletons. Sequencing was done on a sample of blood. These receptors all come from a woman in her thirties in good health.

This clonotype showed up just a few times. The chain employs TRBV20-1 and TRBJ1-5; D unclear. The germline V gene has CDR1 DFQATT and CDR2 SNEGSKA (reference sequence). This CDR3 has 15 residues. Trimming left V 5 bases short and J 0 bases short, with 14 bases between. In nucleotides, the CDR3 is TGCAGTGCTTTCTCGACACTCGTTAGCAATCAGCCCCAGCATTTT. Translating gives CSAFSTLVSNQPQHF.

This clonotype was picked up a small number of times. CDR3 in DNA: TGTGCCAGCACCGAGGACAGGACAAGCAATCAGCCCCAGCATTTT. This gives the protein CASTEDRTSNQPQHF. The genes are TRBV28 and TRBJ1-5; 7 bases are a match to TRBD1. Germline V CDR1 and CDR2: MDHEN, SYDVKM. The ends lost 7 bases at V and 1 base at J; junction bases unmatched: 7. This CDR3 has 15 residues.

The chain couples TRBV7-3 to TRBJ1-1; weak D call: TRBD1 (6 bases). Germline V gene sequence: CDR1 SGHTA, CDR2 FQGTGA. The CDR3 is made up of 14 amino acids. Deletions cut 5 bases from V and 0 bases from J, with 10 bases between. As DNA, the CDR3 is TGTGCCAGCAGCACTGGACAGCTGAACACTGAAGCTTTCTTT. This sequence encodes CASSTGQLNTEAFF.

The chain uses TRBV20-1 and TRBJ2-3, with D unresolved. CDR1 DFQATT and CDR2 SNEGSKA come from the germline V gene (reference sequence). CDR3 size: 11 residues. The CDR3 reads CSIHLADTQYF. In DNA form, the CDR3 reads TGCAGCATACACTTAGCAGATACGCAGTATTTT.

The genes are TRBV7-9 and TRBJ2-2, with D perhaps matching TRBD2 (6 bases). In germline, CDR1 is SEHNR, CDR2 FQNEAQ (reference sequence). Trimming took 6 bases from V and 9 from J, leaving 32 bases between them. The CDR3 sequence is 19 residues long. The CDR3 DNA is TGTGCCAGCAGTAATGAACGATCGGGACTCTCGAACACTTATCGGGAGCTGTTTTTT. This codes for CASSNERSGLSNTYRELFF.

This clonotype was picked up many times. The gene calls are TRBV5-1 and TRBJ2-1; D might be TRBD1 or TRBD2, each matching 5 bases. Trimming pared 2 bases from V and 5 bases from J, leaving 11 bases between. CDR1 and CDR2 (germline): SGHRS, YFSETQ. CDR3 length: 14 residues. The CDR3 protein is CASSLGGTHNEQFF. CDR3 DNA: TGCGCCAGCAGCTTAGGTGGGACCCACAATGAGCAGTTCTTC.

J is TRBJ2-1 and V is TRBV24-1, with 7 bases that match TRBD2. The V segment lost 0 bases and the J segment 2 bases; nucleotides outside the gene matches: 0. The CDR3 consists of 15 residues. Germline lookup yields CDR1 KGHDR and CDR2 SFDVKD. CDR3 nucleotides: TGTGCCACCAGTGATTTGCGGGGGGCCTACAATGAGCAGTTCTTC. Its translation is CATSDLRGAYNEQFF.

The chain has TRBV5-1 and TRBJ2-5; either TRBD1 or TRBD2 may fit D (5 bases each). The germline CDR1 and CDR2 sequences are SGHRS and YFSETQ. V lost 2 bases and J 1 base, leaving 15 bases between the germline ends. The length of the CDR3 is 16 residues. CDR3 nucleotide sequence: TGCGCCAGCAGCTTAGCACCGGGGCCATCCCAAGAGACCCAGTACTTC. It codes for CASSLAPGPSQETQYF.

V is TRBV7-2 and J is TRBJ2-1; D may correspond to TRBD1 or TRBD2 (5 bases each). This CDR3 has 13 amino acids. Trimming removed 8 bases from V and 2 bases from J, with 10 bases in between. Germline V gene lookup returns CDR1 SGHTA and CDR2 FQGNSA. CDR3 sequence (DNA): TGTACCAGCGGGACCGCGACCTACAATGAGCAGTTCTTC. It specifies CTSGTATYNEQFF.

This clonotype has a handful of counts. The chain links TRBV7-9 to TRBJ1-1; D gene unclear. The germline CDR1 and CDR2 sequences are SEHNR and FQNEAQ (reference sequence). Trimming removed 7 bases from V and 3 bases from J, with 9 bases in between. This CDR3 has 12 residues. The CDR3, as DNA: TGTGCCAGCAAGGAGAGGGACACTGAAGCTTTCTTT. Protein sequence: CASKERDTEAFF. Full variable domain (rest looked up from reference TRBV7-9 and TRBJ1-1): DTGVSQNPRHKITKRGQNVTFRCDPISEHNRLYWYRQTLGQGPEFLTYFQNEAQLEKSRLLSDRFSAERPKGSFSTLEIQRTEQGDSAMYLCASKERDTEAFFGQGTRLTVV.

This clonotype was seen at least ten times. This sequence joins TRBV29-1 and TRBJ2-7; D might be TRBD2 (6 bases). The CDR3 sequence is 14 residues long. V was trimmed by 6 bases and J by 2 bases, leaving 17 bases between them. CDR1 is SQVTM and CDR2 is ANQGSEA in the germline V gene. CDR3 DNA: TGCAGCGTCCACCTAGAGACGGGAGCCTACGAGCAGTACTTC. This sequence encodes CSVHLETGAYEQYF.

This chain joins TRBV18 and TRBJ2-7; 8 bases are shared with TRBD2. Germline CDR1 and CDR2: KGHSH and LQKENI. The CDR3 totals 18 residues. The junction had 18 bases not matched to a gene; V was cut back by 1 base and J by 7 bases. DNA for the CDR3: TGTGCCAGCTCACCACTAGCTAGCGGGCCGATCACGAACCCTGAGCAGTACTTC. This codes for CASSPLASGPITNPEQYF.

Remarks on this clonotype: This may be a read error: a much more frequent sequence differs by one nucleotide. The chain couples TRBV20-1 to TRBJ2-1; D gene unclear. Germline V gives CDR1 DFQATT, CDR2 SNEGSKA (reference sequence). V was pared by 8 bases and J by 5 bases, with 13 bases between. The CDR3 is made up of 12 amino acids. CDR3 coding DNA: TGCAGTACTAACCAGTTTGACAATGAGCAGTTCTTC. It specifies CSTNQFDNEQFF.

This rearrangement joins TRBV28 to TRBJ1-2; TRBD1 agrees at 9 bases. The CDR3 extends over 17 amino acids. Germline CDR1 is MDHEN and CDR2 is SYDVKM. V shed 6 bases, J shed 7 bases, and the junction held 18 bases outside the gene matches. The CDR3 here is CASSHRLRDRALFGYTF. The CDR3 nucleotides read TGTGCCAGCAGCCATCGACTCCGGGACAGGGCTTTGTTTGGCTACACCTTC.

This clonotype was picked up a small number of times. The chain joins TRBV29-1 to TRBJ1-1; D uncertain. The germline V and J ends were trimmed by 7 bases and 10 bases, with 19 bases remaining between them. The CDR3 runs 12 residues. Germline V gene sequence: CDR1 SQVTM, CDR2 ANQGSEA. CDR3: CSAPEGGRSAFF. DNA of the CDR3: TGCAGCGCGCCAGAGGGAGGACGTTCAGCTTTCTTT.

The chain uses TRBV2 and TRBJ2-7; 9 bases map to TRBD2. The J call may be wrong; the DNA end is better matched by TRBJ2-5. The CDR3 runs to 14 residues. Germline V gene sequence: CDR1 SNHLY, CDR2 FYNNEI. In DNA form, the CDR3 reads TGTGCCAGCAGTGAGAGGCGGGAGGGTGAGACCCAGTACTTC. Protein product: CASSERREGETQYF.

In this sample, this clonotype turned up many times. The chain employs TRBV11-2 and TRBJ2-1; no reliable D call. Germline V gene data show CDR1 as SGHAT and CDR2 as FQNNGV. Trimming pared 1 base from V and 0 bases from J, leaving 13 bases between. The CDR3 contains 17 residues. CDR3 protein: CASSLVGSVGSYNEQFF. The CDR3 nucleotides are TGTGCCAGCAGCTTAGTGGGGTCCGTCGGCTCCTACAATGAGCAGTTCTTC.

This clonotype was counted only a few times. The chain joins TRBV30 to TRBJ2-7; D perhaps matches TRBD2 (7 bases). V was clipped by 7 bases and J by 1 base, with 14 bases between them. The CDR3 spans 13 residues. CDR1 is GTSNPN, CDR2 SVGIG, per germline (reference sequence). The CDR3 sequence is CALTRGGSYEQYF. The CDR3 DNA is TGTGCCTTAACAAGGGGGGGGTCCTACGAGCAGTACTTC.

Only one count was recorded for this clonotype. V usage is TRBV6-2 or TRBV6-3 and J usage is TRBJ2-1; D is undetermined. CDR1 MNHEY and CDR2 SVGEGT come from the germline V gene. Trimming took 6 bases from V and 10 from J, leaving 10 bases between them. The CDR3 sequence is 11 residues long. The CDR3 coding sequence is TGTGCCAGCAGCACCGCGAGGGAGCAGTTCTTC. Its translation: CASSTAREQFF.

The rearrangement joins TRBV5-1 to TRBJ2-2; 8 nucleotides match TRBD2. CDR3 length: 16 residues. Germline values: CDR1 SGHRS, CDR2 YFSETQ. The junction had 6 bases not matched to a gene; V was cut back by 1 base and J by 4 bases. The CDR3 sequence: CASSLRTSKTTGELFF. CDR3 in DNA: TGCGCCAGCAGCTTGAGGACTAGCAAAACCACCGGGGAGCTGTTTTTT.

In its sample, this clonotype was seen a few times. V usage is TRBV6-1 and J usage is TRBJ1-2; 7 bases align to TRBD1. J gave up 7 bases and V 0 bases, and 11 bases lay outside the gene matches. Germline CDR1 MNHNS, CDR2 SASEGT. The CDR3 is made up of 16 amino acids. This CDR3 is CASSEALQAQGSGYTF. The DNA for the CDR3 is TGTGCCAGCAGTGAAGCGCTTCAGGCACAGGGGTCTGGCTACACCTTC.

This clonotype was counted at least ten times. V usage is TRBV12-5 and J usage is TRBJ2-7; TRBD1 matches at 9 bases. Germline V gene lookup returns CDR1 LGHNT and CDR2 FRNRAP. J lost 2 bases, V lost 5 bases, and 7 bases had no gene match. The CDR3 extends over 15 amino acids. In DNA form, the CDR3 reads TGTGCTAGTGGTGCTGGGACAGGGCGACCCTACGAGCAGTACTTC. It is translated as CASGAGTGRPYEQYF.

This chain joins TRBV7-2 and TRBJ1-6; no reliable D call. The CDR3 is 17 residues long. The V gene's germline CDR1 is SGHTA and CDR2 FQGNSA. The V and J ends lost 6 bases and 0 bases respectively, with 15 bases between them. CDR3 coding DNA: TGTGCCAGCAGAGCCCAGGTTCTAAGCTCCTATAATTCACCCCTCCACTTT. As protein: CASRAQVLSSYNSPLHF. Full variable domain (outside the CDR3, taken from reference TRBV7-2 and TRBJ1-6): GAGVSQSPSNKVTEKGKDVELRCDPISGHTALYWYRQSLGQGLEFLIYFQGNSAPDKSGLPSDRFSAERTGGSVSTLTIQRTQQEDSAVYLCASRAQVLSSYNSPLHFGNGTRLTVT.

The genes are TRBV9 and TRBJ1-2, with no clear D. Trimming cost V 4 bases and J 4 bases, with 8 bases left between them. The germline V gene encodes CDR1 SGDLS and CDR2 YYNGEE. The CDR3 extends over 12 amino acids. The CDR3 DNA sequence: TGTGCCAGCAGCTCGACTCGCTATGGCTACACCTTC. As protein: CASSSTRYGYTF.

The sample holds many counts of this clonotype. A junction boundary mismatches the germline segment, possibly from a read error. The chain joins TRBV5-1 to TRBJ2-5; D is unresolved. The CDR3 length is 11 residues. Germline CDR1 is SGHRS and CDR2 is YFSETQ. The CDR3 sequence: CASSTGETQYF. Written as DNA, the CDR3 is TGTGCCAGCAGTACGGGAGAGACCCAGTACTTC.

The gene calls are TRBV7-9 and TRBJ1-4; no clear D gene. Germline CDR1 and CDR2: SEHNR and FQNEAQ (reference sequence). The CDR3 contains 14 residues. Trimming took off 6 bases at V and 5 bases at J, with 13 bases between the two ends. The CDR3 bases are TGTGCCAGCAGTTCCACATTTGAGAATGAAAAACTGTTTTTT. This encodes CASSSTFENEKLFF.

V usage is TRBV24-1 and J usage is TRBJ1-1; possible D gene TRBD1, 6 bases. There are 13 residues in the CDR3. Trimming left V 7 bases short and J 4 bases short, with 12 bases between. Germline V lookup: CDR1 KGHDR, CDR2 SFDVKD. CDR3 residues: CATRRGDGTEAFF. The CDR3, as DNA: TGTGCCACCAGGAGGGGGGATGGCACTGAAGCTTTCTTT.

This clonotype was seen a few times. The rearrangement uses TRBV11-1 and TRBJ2-7; TRBD1 or TRBD2 may be the D gene (5 bases each). V dropped 3 bases and J dropped 5 bases, with 11 bases sitting between them. The CDR3 consists of 13 residues. Germline CDR1 and CDR2: SGHAT and FQDESV (reference sequence). The chain's CDR3 is CASSFQGTHEQYF. Written as DNA, the CDR3 is TGTGCCAGCAGCTTTCAAGGGACGCACGAGCAGTACTTC.